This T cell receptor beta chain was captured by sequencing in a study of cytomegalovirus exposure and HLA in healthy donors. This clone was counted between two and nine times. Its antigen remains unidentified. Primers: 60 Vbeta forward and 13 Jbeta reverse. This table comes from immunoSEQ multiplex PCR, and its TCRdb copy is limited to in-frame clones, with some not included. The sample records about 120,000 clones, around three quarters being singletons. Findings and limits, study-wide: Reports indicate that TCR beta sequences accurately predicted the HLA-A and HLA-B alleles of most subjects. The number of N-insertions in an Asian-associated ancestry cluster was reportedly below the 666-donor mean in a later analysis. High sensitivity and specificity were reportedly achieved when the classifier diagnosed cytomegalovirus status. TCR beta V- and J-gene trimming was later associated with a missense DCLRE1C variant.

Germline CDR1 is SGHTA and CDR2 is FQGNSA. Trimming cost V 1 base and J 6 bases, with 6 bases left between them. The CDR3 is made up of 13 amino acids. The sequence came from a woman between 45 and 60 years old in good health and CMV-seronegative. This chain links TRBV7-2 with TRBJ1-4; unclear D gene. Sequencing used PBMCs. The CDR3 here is CASSLERDEKLFF. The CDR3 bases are TGTGCCAGCAGCTTAGAGAGGGATGAAAAACTGTTTTTT.